The text below deals with one TCR beta chain. Its antigen remains unidentified. This table comes from immunoSEQ multiplex PCR, and its TCRdb copy is limited to in-frame clones, with some not included. This table holds approximately 11,000 clones, approximately 85% found once. The data were obtained in a study of PD-1 blockade in classical Hodgkin lymphoma. Noted time point: cycle 4 day 1 (C4D1), after around six weeks of nivolumab. Patients all relapsed after autologous stem cell transplantation, and there was variation in brentuximab vedotin exposure. Investigators obtained CD8+ T cells from thawed PBMCs by magnetic negative selection. V shed 4 bases and J shed 0 bases, with 10 bases lying between them. Germline values: CDR1 LNHDA, CDR2 SQIVND (reference sequence). There are 15 residues in the CDR3. Notes on the study in general: Reported findings placed baseline TCR diversity lower in newly diagnosed patients (compared with healthy donors).

This chain joins TRBV19 and TRBJ2-1, with D hard to call. The sample was CD8+ T cells from blood, taken before the fourth cycle of nivolumab. The TCR sequence derives from a human donor with classical Hodgkin lymphoma. The donor label of this sample is uncertain. The DNA for the CDR3 is TGTGCCAGTAGTACTATACTAAGCTCCTACAATGAGCAGTTCTTC. Translating it yields CASSTILSSYNEQFF.